The source of this T cell receptor beta chain is a study of Tregs in tolerant kidney transplant recipients. Thawed PBMCs were FACS-sorted into unstimulated CD4+CD25+CD127- regulatory T cells, CD4+CD25- non-regulatory cells, CD4 and CD8 cells. This clone was picked up one time. What it binds is not known. The CDR3 is 15 amino acids. With 3 bases removed from V and 4 bases from J, the gap between germline ends came to 13 bases. Germline V gene data show CDR1 as LNHDA and CDR2 as SQIVND (reference sequence). Profiled with immunoSEQ multiplex PCR; TCRdb holds only in-frame clones, not every one. The sample has 110,000 or so clones, roughly nine tenths seen once. Study-level points and caveats: Biological reproducibility was not directly addressed, but technical replication error appeared minimal. Validation in larger populations is needed because few patients were studied.

This clonotype was sampled from a human donor in good health. The chain uses TRBV19 and TRBJ2-1; maybe TRBD2 (6 bases). What was sequenced was CD4+ T cells from blood. The CDR3 spells CASSIRTGGYNEQFF. DNA of the CDR3: TGTGCCAGTAGTATTCGAACCGGGGGATACAATGAGCAGTTCTTC.